The 6 T cell receptor beta chains below all came from one sample that was sequenced in a study of tumor-infiltrating lymphocytes in oesophageal squamous cell carcinoma. One entry per CDR3 protein results from TCRdb running MiXCR on the PCR reads. Among about 11,000 distinct CDR3 sequences listed, 52% were seen once. Sample: esophageal tumor tissue. Receptors were obtained from a female donor with esophageal squamous cell carcinoma.

This rearrangement joins TRBV7-2 to TRBJ2-1; D might be TRBD1 or TRBD2, each matching 5 bases. The J call may be mistaken, given a closer DNA end match to TRBJ2-7. Germline-derived CDR1 and CDR2 are SGHTA and FQGNSA. The CDR3 spans 17 residues. CDR3 sequence: CASSLTGTGTETYEQYF. The CDR3, as DNA: TGTGCCAGCAGCTTGACCGGGACCGGGACGGAGACCTACGAGCAGTACTTC.

V usage is TRBV7-2 and J usage is TRBJ2-5; D not certain. V lost 8 bases to trimming and J lost 9 bases, with 10 bases between them. The CDR3 extends over 10 amino acids. CDR1 is SGHTA, CDR2 FQGNSA, per germline. As DNA, the CDR3 is TGTGCCAGCGGACCGAAGGCCCAGTACTTC. The encoded protein is CASGPKAQYF.

There are a few counts of this clonotype. This chain joins TRBV12-3 or TRBV12-4 and TRBJ2-7; TRBD1 matches 11 bases. The trim removed 1 base at V and 2 bases at J, leaving 4 bases unmatched. The CDR3 runs to 16 residues. This chain's CDR3 is CASSLGGTGGTYEQYF. In DNA, the CDR3 is TGTGCCAGCAGTTTAGGCGGGACAGGGGGGACCTACGAGCAGTACTTC.

This chain uses TRBV18 with TRBJ1-2; D is perhaps TRBD1 (6 bases). V dropped 2 bases and J dropped 7 bases, with 14 bases sitting between them. CDR1 KGHSH and CDR2 LQKENI come from the germline V gene. CDR3 length: 14 residues. This chain's CDR3 is CASSPMAGVRGYTF. CDR3 DNA sequence: TGTGCCAGCTCACCAATGGCAGGGGTGCGTGGCTACACCTTC.

The chain joins TRBV28 to TRBJ2-4, with a tentative D call TRBD2 (6 bases). The DNA end favors TRBJ2-7, so the J call may be wrong. CDR1 MDHEN and CDR2 SYDVKM come from the germline V gene. This CDR3 is built from 16 residues. The CDR3 region has the DNA TGTGCCAGCACGTCCTCCGGGACTCCTAACTCCTACGAGCAGTACTTC. Amino acids: CASTSSGTPNSYEQYF.

This CDR3 is CASSQDLRNYGYTF. The CDR3, as DNA: TGTGCCAGCAGCCAAGATCTAAGGAACTATGGCTACACCTTC. V is TRBV4-2 and J is TRBJ1-2; D ambiguous. The V end lost 0 bases, the J end lost 2 bases, and 7 bases lay between the germline ends. Germline CDR1 reads LGHNA; CDR2 reads YNFKEQ. The CDR3 runs to 14 residues.